This entry concerns a single T cell receptor beta chain. Its antigen is still unknown. The source of the sample is a study of cytomegalovirus exposure and HLA in healthy donors. The CDR3 length is 15 residues. CDR1 is LNHDA and CDR2 is SQIVND in the germline V gene (reference sequence). Trimming left V 0 bases short and J 5 bases short, with 8 bases between. Overall study findings and caveats: Reportedly, TCR beta sequences accurately predicted HLA-A and HLA-B alleles in most subjects.

Both 60 Vbeta primers and 13 Jbeta primers went into the PCR. Profiling relied on immunoSEQ multiplex PCR, and the TCRdb table lists in-frame clones only, not all of them. The table lists around 200,000 clones, about four fifths of them singletons. The receptor was derived from a woman in her 50s in good health and CMV-seropositive. The chain has TRBV19 and TRBJ1-6; TRBD1 is a possible D gene (6 bases). Sequencing was performed on PBMCs. This CDR3 reads CASSIERTDNSPLHF. The CDR3 DNA reads TGTGCCAGTAGTATAGAACGGACAGATAATTCACCCCTCCACTTT.